This T cell receptor (beta chain) was sequenced during a study of siplizumab effects on memory and regulatory T cells. For this clone: Its antigen remains unknown.

Study-level findings and limits: Whether proliferating Tregs in siplizumab cultures suppress was not functionally confirmed. In unstimulated cells, naive T cells appeared more diverse than memory T cells and seemed major alloresponse contributors.

Profiling relied on immunoSEQ multiplex PCR, and the TCRdb table lists in-frame clones only, not all of them. The profile shows more than 85,000 clones, over 80% of them singletons. Germline CDR1 reads SEHNR; CDR2 reads FQNEAQ (reference sequence). The CDR3 is 15 residues long. V was shortened by 2 bases and J by 2 bases, with 10 bases between the two germline ends. V usage is TRBV7-9 and J usage is TRBJ2-1; D might be TRBD2 (6 bases). The sequenced sample consisted of CD4+ T cells sorted from blood. The receptor was derived from a human donor in good health. Here the CDR3 reads CASSLYGGAYNEQFF. The CDR3 coding sequence is TGTGCCAGCAGCTTATACGGCGGGGCCTACAATGAGCAGTTCTTC.